This T cell receptor beta chain was documented in a study of blood T cells in healthy people across ages. Each donor's blood draw was roughly 10 milliliters of peripheral blood. There are a few counts of this clonotype. Its antigen is unidentified. Whole-study findings and limits: Higher diversity, along with more naive CD4+ cells, distinguished long-lived donors from aged donors. Diversity estimates from one million T cells were considered underestimates.

A sample-barcoded 5' primer and a J-beta primer mix were used in a second PCR of roughly 6 to 11 cycles. MiXCR, run by TCRdb on the 5' RACE reads, gives a single entry per CDR3 protein. The top ten clones hold 7% to 9% of a sample with about 1.7 million distinct CDR3 sequences, roughly 27% of them seen once. The sequenced sample consisted of blood. The clonotype comes from a woman in her thirties in good health.

The CDR3 DNA follows: TGTGCCAGCAGTCCCGGAGGAAGAATCGACGAGCAGTACTTC. Translation: CASSPGGRIDEQYF. The chain links TRBV28 to TRBJ2-7, with D perhaps matching TRBD2 (5 bases). The CDR3 runs to 14 residues. The V gene lost 5 bases and the J gene lost 5 bases, with 16 bases spanning the gap. CDR1 and CDR2 (germline): MDHEN, SYDVKM.